These 19 T cell receptor beta chains originate from one sample sequenced in a study of blood T cell repertoires in COVID-19. Only in-frame clones appear in the TCRdb table, and some are missing; sequencing was by immunoSEQ multiplex PCR. The repertoire holds under 500,000 clones, with roughly 90% as singletons. Sequencing was performed on peripheral blood. Source of these receptors: a woman between 25 and 40 years old with acute or convalescent COVID-19.

This sequence joins TRBV29-1 and TRBJ2-7, with D unresolved. The CDR3 contains 16 residues. Germline lookup yields CDR1 SQVTM and CDR2 ANQGSEA. Trimming shortened V by 6 bases and J by 4 bases, and 25 bases separated the two germline ends. For the CDR3, the DNA is TGCAGCGTCACCGATCGTGAAAAAAATCAGGTTTACGAGCAGTACTTC. This encodes CSVTDREKNQVYEQYF.

The CDR3 sequence: CATSRDGRLTEAFF. The CDR3 DNA sequence: TGTGCCACCAGCAGAGATGGGAGGCTCACTGAAGCTTTCTTT. The chain is built from TRBV15 and TRBJ1-1; D gene ambiguous. V shed 0 bases and J shed 4 bases, with 9 bases lying between them. CDR1 and CDR2 from the germline V gene are LNHNV and YYDKDF (reference sequence). This CDR3 is 14 amino acids long.

This chain uses TRBV23-1 with TRBJ2-1; D is uncertain. TRBV23-1 is identified as an open reading frame with a role that is uncertain. V was cut by 5 bases and J by 0 bases, with 5 bases left in between. The CDR3 spans 13 residues. In DNA form, the CDR3 reads TGCGCCAGCAGTAAGAGCTCCTACAATGAGCAGTTCTTC. Amino acids: CASSKSSYNEQFF.

V gene TRBV10-2 combines with J gene TRBJ2-3; TRBD2 matches at 8 bases. There are 14 residues in the CDR3. Germline-derived CDR1 and CDR2 are WSHSY and SAAADI. The V gene end was trimmed by 7 bases and the J gene end by 3 bases; junction bases not matched to a gene: 6. The CDR3: CASNSRGGTDTQYF. CDR3 DNA sequence: TGCGCCAGCAATTCCCGCGGGGGGACAGATACGCAGTATTTT.

This sequence joins TRBV5-6 and TRBJ2-1; 9 nucleotides match TRBD1. Germline loops: CDR1 SGHDT, CDR2 YYEEEE. J lost 3 bases, V lost 6 bases, and 7 bases had no gene match. The CDR3 is 15 amino acids. The DNA for the CDR3 is TGTGCCAGCACCTCCGGGACAGGGAACTACAATGAGCAGTTCTTC. It yields the protein CASTSGTGNYNEQFF.

The chain uses TRBV5-1 and TRBJ2-5; 8 bases are a match to TRBD1. This CDR3 is 14 amino acids long. Germline CDR1 is SGHRS and CDR2 is YFSETQ. V was clipped by 4 bases and J by 3 bases; unmatched bases: 5. The chain's CDR3 is CASSATGEEETQYF. In DNA, the CDR3 is TGCGCCAGCAGCGCGACAGGGGAAGAAGAGACCCAGTACTTC.

The chain joins TRBV24-1 to TRBJ2-1; a weak D match, TRBD2 (5 bases). The CDR3 has 14 residues. The germline V and J ends were trimmed by 6 bases and 0 bases, with 8 bases remaining between them. CDR1 and CDR2 (germline): KGHDR, SFDVKD. The CDR3 region has the DNA TGTGCCACCAGTAAGCGGAGCTCCTACAATGAGCAGTTCTTC. This translates into CATSKRSSYNEQFF.

V and J are TRBV10-1 and TRBJ2-1; a weak D match, TRBD1 (6 bases). Trimming removed 5 bases at V and 3 bases at J, with 8 bases between. The CDR3 has 13 residues. CDR1 is WNHNN and CDR2 is SYGVQD in the germline V gene (reference sequence). CDR3: CASSSDSYNEQFF. CDR3 DNA: TGCGCCAGCAGTTCGGACAGCTACAATGAGCAGTTCTTC.

The rearrangement joins TRBV3-1 (or the pseudogene TRBV3-2) to TRBJ2-7; 12 bases are shared with TRBD1. J gave up 7 bases and V 4 bases, and 8 bases lay outside the gene matches. CDR1 is LGHDT, CDR2 YNNKEL, per germline (reference sequence). This CDR3 comprises 15 residues. The CDR3 nucleotides read TGTGCCAGCAGCCCTCCGGGACAGGGGGCTGGGGAGCAGTACTTC. Its translation: CASSPPGQGAGEQYF.

The chain couples TRBV28 to TRBJ1-2; D remains ambiguous. Germline-derived CDR1 and CDR2 are MDHEN and SYDVKM. V was pared by 2 bases and J by 5 bases, with 15 bases between. The CDR3 has 15 amino acids. CDR3 in amino acids: CASSLQMRSAYGYTF. For the CDR3, the DNA is TGTGCCAGCAGTTTACAAATGAGGTCAGCGTATGGCTACACCTTC.

The gene calls are TRBV7-9 and TRBJ2-2, with TRBD1 matching over 11 bases. The CDR3 totals 14 residues. CDR1 is SEHNR, CDR2 FQNEAQ, per germline (reference sequence). The V segment lost 5 bases and the J segment 6 bases; nucleotides outside the gene matches: 2. The CDR3 reads CASSTDRGPGELFF. CDR3 DNA: TGTGCCAGCAGCACGGACAGGGGGCCCGGGGAGCTGTTTTTT.

This rearrangement joins TRBV28 to TRBJ1-1; D is unresolved. Per the germline V gene, CDR1 is MDHEN and CDR2 is SYDVKM. The CDR3 has 17 amino acids. V was shortened by 2 bases and J by 0 bases, with 16 bases between the two germline ends. The chain's CDR3 is CASSLPPRHGMNTEAFF. DNA of the CDR3: TGTGCCAGCAGTTTACCCCCGAGACATGGCATGAACACTGAAGCTTTCTTT.

This clone has just a few counts. The CDR3: CASSSLTGESNEQFF. CDR3 DNA sequence: TGTGCCAGCAGTTCTTTGACAGGGGAAAGCAATGAGCAGTTCTTC. The J gene is TRBJ2-1, the V gene TRBV6-5, with TRBD1 matching over 8 bases. The CDR3 is 15 amino acids. CDR1 is MNHEY, CDR2 SVGAGI, per germline. V shed 4 bases, J shed 6 bases, and the junction held 8 bases outside the gene matches.

The chain has TRBV2 and TRBJ2-2; 9 bases align to TRBD2. The CDR3 is made up of 15 amino acids. V trimming: 6 bases; J trimming: 7 bases; junction bases outside the gene matches: 9. Germline V CDR1 and CDR2: SNHLY, FYNNEI. The CDR3 loop reads CASRLSGGPYGELFF. The CDR3 bases are TGTGCCAGCAGGCTGAGCGGGGGGCCGTACGGGGAGCTGTTTTTT.

Only one count was recorded for this clone. The gene calls are TRBV5-1 and TRBJ2-7, with D hard to call. CDR1 is SGHRS and CDR2 is YFSETQ in the germline V gene. The CDR3 extends over 13 amino acids. Trimming pared 0 bases from V and 1 base from J, leaving 5 bases between. In DNA form, the CDR3 reads TGCGCCAGCAGCTTGGACAGATCCTACGAGCAGTACTTC. It codes for CASSLDRSYEQYF. Supplemented by reference TRBV5-1 and TRBJ2-7, the full variable domain reads KAGVTQTPRYLIKTRGQQVTLSCSPISGHRSVSWYQQTPGQGLQFLFEYFSETQRNKGNFPGRFSGRQFSNSRSEMNVSTLELGDSALYLCASSLDRSYEQYFGPGTRLTVT.

J is TRBJ2-2 and V is TRBV6-5; D is uncertain. Germline V gene sequence: CDR1 MNHEY, CDR2 SVGAGI. V lost 6 bases to trimming and J lost 8 bases, with 10 bases between them. This CDR3 comprises 12 residues. The CDR3 here is CASSVHPGELFF. The CDR3 DNA sequence: TGTGCCAGCAGCGTACATCCTGGGGAGCTGTTTTTT.

The rearrangement joins TRBV30 to TRBJ1-6, with D possibly matching TRBD1 (5 bases). Per germline, CDR1 GTSNPN and CDR2 SVGIG (reference sequence). The ends were cut back, 0 bases at V and 5 bases at J, with 11 bases in the middle. The CDR3 is 15 residues long. The CDR3 DNA follows: TGTGCCTGGAGTGTACCGGGGACTCATAATTCACCCCTCCACTTT. Protein sequence: CAWSVPGTHNSPLHF. The full variable domain, its missing parts supplied by reference TRBV30 and TRBJ1-6, is SQTIHQWPATLVQPVGSPLSLECTVEGTSNPNLYWYRQAAGRGLQLLFYSVGIGQISSEVPQNLSASRPQDRQFILSSKKLLLSDSGFYLCAWSVPGTHNSPLHFGNGTRLTVT.

CDR3 in amino acids: CASSPGGSEQYF. The CDR3 region has the DNA TGCGCCAGCAGCCCAGGTGGGAGCGAGCAGTACTTC. The V and J genes are TRBV5-1 and TRBJ2-7; perhaps TRBD2 as D (5 bases). Trimming shortened V by 4 bases and J by 6 bases, and 11 bases separated the two germline ends. In germline, CDR1 is SGHRS, CDR2 YFSETQ. The CDR3 is 12 amino acids.

This rearrangement joins TRBV6-5 to TRBJ1-2, with D possibly matching TRBD1 (5 bases). Germline V gene sequence: CDR1 MNHEY, CDR2 SVGAGI. The CDR3 spans 14 residues. Trimming took 5 bases from V and 7 from J, leaving 17 bases between them. The CDR3 region has the DNA TGTGCCAGCAGTAGCGGGGCCGTACAAGGTGGCTACACCTTC. It is translated as CASSSGAVQGGYTF.